What follows is one T cell receptor (beta chain) and its context. Its cognate antigen is unknown. The sample belongs to a study of shared clonotypes between healthy human individuals. HIV-negative, healthy adults without recent acute infections or vaccinations were the donors. General observations from the study: Naive CD4 clonotypes overlapped across a few donors at 4.5% to 5.5%.

Method: immunoSEQ multiplex PCR; TCRdb's copy keeps in-frame clones and lacks some. In the table there are hundreds of thousands of clones, less than 96% of which are singletons. The receptor's source is a woman aged 25-40 years in good health. The sample was naive CD4+ T cells sorted from blood. Sample subset: CD45RA+ positively selected.

CDR3 nucleotide sequence: TGTGCCAGCAGCCTGAGACTAGCGGGAGGGTCTCTATTCTACGAGCAGTACTTC. This translates into CASSLRLAGGSLFYEQYF. The chain recombines TRBV11-2 with TRBJ2-7, with TRBD2 matching over 14 bases. The germline V gene has CDR1 SGHAT and CDR2 FQNNGV. V was pared by 5 bases and J by 3 bases, with 12 bases of the junction left unmatched. This CDR3 spans 18 amino acids.